This passage covers 27 T cell receptor beta chains from one sample sequenced in a study of molecular identifiers for immune sequencing clone quantification. One entry per CDR3 protein, called by TCRdb with MiXCR from the PCR reads. The repertoire holds some 590,000 distinct CDR3 sequences, with around 25% as singletons. Material for sequencing was naive CD8+ T cells from blood, with Jurkat cell RNA spiked in. Noted subset: FACS-sorted CD8+CD4-CCR7+CD45RA+ naive T cells. Receptor source: a human donor in good health. Some libraries in this study had Jurkat cell RNA spiked in.

This clonotype appeared many times. The chain joins TRBV12-3 or TRBV12-4 to TRBJ2-3; D is perhaps TRBD2 (5 bases). This CDR3 contains 15 residues. Trimming removed 5 bases from V and 0 bases from J, with 12 bases in between. The CDR3 loop is CASSRGSASTDTQYF. For the CDR3, the DNA is TGTGCCAGCAGTCGAGGGAGTGCTAGCACAGATACGCAGTATTTT.

In this sample, this clonotype turned up many times. The chain recombines TRBV13 with TRBJ2-3; TRBD2 matches at 15 bases. The CDR3 has 16 residues. V shed 4 bases, J shed 3 bases, and the junction held 2 bases outside the gene matches. The germline gives CDR1 PRHDT, CDR2 FYEKMQ (reference sequence). The CDR3 reads CASSYGTSGRTDTQYF. CDR3 sequence (DNA): TGTGCCAGCAGCTACGGGACTAGCGGGAGGACAGATACGCAGTATTTT. Full variable domain (missing parts from reference TRBV13 and TRBJ2-3): AAGVIQSPRHLIKEKRETATLKCYPIPRHDTVYWYQQGPGQDPQFLISFYEKMQSDKGSIPDRFSAQQFSDYHSELNMSSLELGDSALYFCASSYGTSGRTDTQYFGPGTRLTVL.

This clonotype was detected ten times or more. V is TRBV28 and J is TRBJ2-1; D is perhaps TRBD2 (6 bases). Trimming removed 7 bases from V and 5 bases from J, with 18 bases in between. From germline, CDR1 is MDHEN and CDR2 SYDVKM. The CDR3 sequence is 15 residues long. The CDR3 region has the DNA TGTGCCAGCACCATCGGGAGCGGCAGCCACAATGAGCAGTTCTTC. It is translated as CASTIGSGSHNEQFF. Based on the CDR3 plus reference TRBV28 and TRBJ2-1, the full variable domain is DVKVTQSSRYLVKRTGEKVFLECVQDMDHENMFWYRQDPGLGLRLIYFSYDVKMKEKGDIPEGYSVSREKKERFSLILESASTNQTSMYLCASTIGSGSHNEQFFGPGTRLTVL.

The V call is TRBV10-3, the J call TRBJ2-3; the match to TRBD2 covers 7 bases. The CDR3 sequence is 14 residues long. Trimming removed 4 bases from V and 4 bases from J; junction bases left unmatched: 5. Germline values: CDR1 ENHRY, CDR2 SYGVKD. The CDR3 region has the DNA TGTGCCATCAGTGCGCTAGCGGTCCCAGATACGCAGTATTTT. Encoded protein: CAISALAVPDTQYF.

V usage is TRBV30 and J usage is TRBJ1-4; D is undetermined. The V end lost 3 bases, the J end lost 8 bases, and 7 bases lay between the germline ends. The length of the CDR3 is 11 residues. Germline CDR1 and CDR2: GTSNPN and SVGIG (reference sequence). DNA for the CDR3: TGTGCCTGGAGCCCTGGAGAAAAACTGTTTTTT. Translation: CAWSPGEKLFF.

The table lists this clonotype with many counts. CDR3 coding DNA: TGTGCCAGCAGCCCCCGAGGTGGGCAGCCCCAGCATTTT. This sequence encodes CASSPRGGQPQHF. The chain carries TRBV27 and TRBJ1-5, with D unresolved. The CDR3 sequence is 13 residues long. The V and J ends lost 6 bases and 7 bases respectively, with 13 bases between them. CDR1 MNHEY and CDR2 SMNVEV come from the germline V gene (reference sequence).

V gene TRBV6-2 or TRBV6-3 combines with J gene TRBJ2-7, with D tentatively TRBD1 (6 bases). In germline, CDR1 is MNHEY, CDR2 SVGEGT. The CDR3 runs 14 residues. V gave up 7 bases and J gave up 5 bases, with 18 bases separating them. The CDR3 sequence: CASIPRGKMNEQYF. CDR3 DNA sequence: TGTGCCAGCATCCCAAGGGGGAAAATGAACGAGCAGTACTTC.

The genes are TRBV20-1 and TRBJ2-3, with D perhaps matching TRBD1 (6 bases). The ends were cut back, 0 bases at V and 2 bases at J, with 18 bases in the middle. Germline V lookup: CDR1 DFQATT, CDR2 SNEGSKA (reference sequence). This CDR3 spans 17 amino acids. The CDR3 region has the DNA TGCAGTGCTAGAGAGTTGGGGGCCAGACCCGACACAGATACGCAGTATTTT. This gives the protein CSARELGARPDTDTQYF.

In regard to this clonotype: It may be a read error: a sequence one base away is much more abundant. The chain employs TRBV7-6 and TRBJ2-1; D not certain. CDR1 is SGHVS, CDR2 FNYEAQ, per germline. This CDR3 region has 12 residues. The CDR3 loop reads CPSSFLNHEQFF. In DNA, the CDR3 is TGTCCCAGCAGCTTCCTCAATCATGAGCAGTTCTTC.

Regarding this clonotype: Its ends do not fully match the called genes, so a read error is possible. The chain carries TRBV6-2 or TRBV6-3 and TRBJ2-1; no firm D call. CDR3 length equals 14 residues. Germline assignment: CDR1 MNHEY and CDR2 SVGEGT. The CDR3 nucleotides read TGTGCCGGCAGTTCCTGGGCCGACTACAATGAGCAGTTCTTC. It yields the protein CAGSSWADYNEQFF.

Points on this clonotype: This may stem from a read error, because a much larger clone lies one nucleotide away. The chain recombines TRBV24-1 with TRBJ2-3; D gene ambiguous. The CDR3 consists of 12 residues. Germline CDR1 is KGHDR and CDR2 is SFDVKD. This CDR3 is CAASSDTGTQYF. CDR3 in DNA: TGTGCCGCCAGCAGTGATACGGGTACGCAGTATTTT.

Details on this clonotype: A much larger clone lies one base from this, so it may be a read error. The chain joins TRBV14 to TRBJ1-5; tentative D call: TRBD1 (6 bases). Germline V CDR1 and CDR2: SGHDN, FVKESK. Deletions cut 2 bases from V and 3 bases from J, with 8 bases between. The CDR3 is 14 amino acids. DNA for the CDR3: TGTGCCAGCAGCCAACAGGGGCCCAATCAGCCCCAGCATTTT. This sequence encodes CASSQQGPNQPQHF.

This clonotype was seen more than once but under ten times. V and J are TRBV6-1 and TRBJ2-7; D is possibly TRBD1 or TRBD2 (5 bases each). The V end was cut by 4 bases, the J end by 2 bases, with 15 bases between. Germline CDR1 is MNHNS and CDR2 is SASEGT. The CDR3 sequence is 15 residues long. CDR3 sequence (DNA): TGTGCCAGCAGTGTAGACTGGGACCTTACCTACGAGCAGTACTTC. Translated: CASSVDWDLTYEQYF.

V is TRBV19 and J is TRBJ1-2; D may be TRBD1 (6 bases). V gave up 3 bases and J gave up 8 bases, with 13 bases separating them. The CDR3 is 13 residues long. CDR1 is LNHDA and CDR2 is SQIVND in the germline V gene (reference sequence). CDR3 residues: CASSILGGTGYTF. Written as DNA, the CDR3 is TGTGCCAGTAGTATTTTGGGCGGGACAGGCTACACCTTC.

This chain uses TRBV12-3 or TRBV12-4 with TRBJ1-3; 8 bases line up with TRBD1. J lost 6 bases, V lost 5 bases, and 15 bases had no gene match. The CDR3 is made up of 17 amino acids. The CDR3 loop is CASSPGDRRSLQNTIYF. DNA for the CDR3: TGTGCCAGCAGTCCTGGGGACAGGCGTTCTCTGCAAAACACCATATATTTT.

Ten or more counts support this clonotype. The chain employs TRBV4-2 and TRBJ2-7; D not certain. The V and J ends lost 4 bases and 2 bases respectively, with 15 bases between them. This CDR3 contains 15 residues. The germline gives CDR1 LGHNA, CDR2 YNFKEQ. DNA of the CDR3: TGTGCCAGCAGCCCCCTCCCCAGCGCTCCCTACGAGCAGTACTTC. Amino acid sequence: CASSPLPSAPYEQYF.

This clonotype was observed at least ten times. The chain carries TRBV29-1 and TRBJ2-5, with D tentatively TRBD1 (6 bases). Germline CDR1 is SQVTM and CDR2 is ANQGSEA. Between the trimmed V and J ends, which lost 3 bases and 2 bases, there was a span of 13 bases. This CDR3 has 14 residues. Here the CDR3 DNA reads TGCAGCGTTGAGAAGCAGGGGCGTCAAGAGACCCAGTACTTC. As protein: CSVEKQGRQETQYF.

This clonotype was observed a few times. J is TRBJ2-5 and V is TRBV18; D assignment may be TRBD1 or TRBD2 (6 bases each). Germline V lookup: CDR1 KGHSH, CDR2 LQKENI. The CDR3 spans 18 residues. V was shortened by 3 bases and J by 4 bases, with 24 bases between the two germline ends. CDR3 sequence: CASSPSRVVGGGVETQYF. In nucleotides, the CDR3 is TGTGCCAGCTCACCCTCGCGGGTCGTTGGAGGGGGAGTAGAGACCCAGTACTTC.

Ten or more counts support this clonotype. The genes are TRBV20-1 and TRBJ1-5; 9 bases line up with TRBD1. Germline lookup yields CDR1 DFQATT and CDR2 SNEGSKA (reference sequence). V lost 5 bases to trimming and J lost 3 bases; unmatched junction nucleotides: 5. There are 14 residues in the CDR3. The CDR3 nucleotides read TGCAGTGCTCCAGACAGGGGGGACAATCAGCCCCAGCATTTT. The encoded protein is CSAPDRGDNQPQHF.

Of note for this clonotype: A much larger clone sits a single nucleotide away, making a read error possible. The CDR3 DNA follows: TGTGCCAGAAGTCCACAGGTGGGGGAGACCGGGGAGCTGTTTTTT. It yields the protein CARSPQVGETGELFF. The V and J genes are TRBV12-3 or TRBV12-4 and TRBJ2-2; D is perhaps TRBD1 or TRBD2 (5 bases each). Trimming took off 9 bases at V and 5 bases at J, with 19 bases between the two ends. The CDR3 has 15 amino acids.

Note on this clonotype: At one end, the junction sequence differs from germline, possibly due to a read error. V is TRBV24-1 and J is TRBJ1-5; D call uncertain. In germline, CDR1 is KGHDR, CDR2 SFDVKD. CDR3 size: 18 residues. Here the CDR3 DNA reads TGTGCCACCAGTGATTCCTGGCGGACTCCGTATAGCACTCAGCCCCAGCATTTT. Protein sequence: CATSDSWRTPYSTQPQHF.

The CDR3 loop is CASSPATNTGELFF. CDR3 nucleotides: TGTGCCAGCAGTCCCGCAACGAACACCGGGGAGCTGTTTTTT. J is TRBJ2-2 and V is TRBV12-3 or TRBV12-4; no firm D call. The CDR3 contains 14 residues. V was clipped by 5 bases and J by 0 bases, with 7 bases between them.

This clonotype appeared a few times. This chain connects TRBV12-3 or TRBV12-4 to TRBJ2-5, with D unclear. Trimming took 6 bases from V and 7 from J, leaving 15 bases between them. The CDR3 is 13 residues long. The CDR3: CASSFAAWGTQYF. For the CDR3, the DNA is TGTGCCAGCAGCTTCGCCGCCTGGGGGACCCAGTACTTC.

Ten or more counts support this clonotype. The chain combines TRBV2 with TRBJ2-3; 9 nucleotides line up with TRBD2. The CDR3 has 14 residues. CDR1 SNHLY and CDR2 FYNNEI come from the germline V gene. Trimming took 10 bases from V and 3 from J; bases not matched to a gene: 8. CDR3 sequence reads: CANQRGVDTDTQYF. The CDR3 nucleotides read TGTGCCAACCAGCGGGGGGTAGATACAGATACGCAGTATTTT.

There are a few counts of this clonotype. This chain uses TRBV2 with TRBJ1-5, with D perhaps TRBD1 (6 bases). Between the trimmed V and J ends, which lost 3 bases and 3 bases, there was a span of 12 bases. The germline gives CDR1 SNHLY, CDR2 FYNNEI. The CDR3 extends over 15 amino acids. DNA for the CDR3: TGTGCCAGCAGTGACCCTGGGGGGCACAATCAGCCCCAGCATTTT. This codes for CASSDPGGHNQPQHF.

This clonotype was seen many times. V usage is TRBV7-9 and J usage is TRBJ2-5; unclear D gene. The V gene's germline CDR1 is SEHNR and CDR2 FQNEAQ (reference sequence). V gave up 6 bases and J gave up 3 bases, with 14 bases separating them. This CDR3 is built from 14 residues. CDR3 bases: TGTGCCAGCAGTCTACCACGTGGGGAAGAGACCCAGTACTTC. The encoded protein is CASSLPRGEETQYF.

The chain combines TRBV20-1 with TRBJ2-7, with TRBD2 as a possible D gene (6 bases). Deletions cut 0 bases from V and 0 bases from J, with 9 bases between. The CDR3 totals 14 residues. Germline CDR1 DFQATT, CDR2 SNEGSKA (reference sequence). CDR3 region: CSARDETSSYEQYF. In DNA form, the CDR3 reads TGCAGTGCTAGAGATGAGACTAGCTCCTACGAGCAGTACTTC.